The next 11 T cell receptor beta chains were all read from a single sample in a study of blood T cell repertoires in COVID-19. Method: immunoSEQ multiplex PCR; TCRdb's copy keeps in-frame clones and lacks some. The sample contains about 270,000 clones, about 90% of which appear only once. Material for sequencing was PBMCs or T cells enriched from blood (not recorded which). These receptors all come from an older woman who had recovered from COVID-19.

This clone was seen many times. The chain joins TRBV30 to TRBJ1-5; D is unresolved. The CDR3 totals 13 residues. CDR1 and CDR2 (germline): GTSNPN, SVGIG (reference sequence). V was trimmed by 2 bases and J by 8 bases, leaving 13 bases between them. CDR3 residues: CAWSHKGGEPQHF. In nucleotides, the CDR3 is TGTGCCTGGAGTCATAAAGGTGGAGAGCCCCAGCATTTT.

This rearrangement joins TRBV9 to TRBJ1-4; TRBD1 matches at 10 bases. CDR1 is SGDLS, CDR2 YYNGEE, per germline. J lost 7 bases, V lost 4 bases, and 4 bases had no gene match. The CDR3 sequence is 14 residues long. CDR3 sequence: CASSQTGGSEKLFF. Written as DNA, the CDR3 is TGTGCCAGCAGCCAGACAGGGGGCAGTGAAAAACTGTTTTTT.

The chain's CDR3 is CASSFLLDSSYEQYF. Here the CDR3 DNA reads TGTGCCAGCAGTTTTCTCCTCGACTCCTCCTACGAGCAGTACTTC. This chain links TRBV27 with TRBJ2-7; D gene ambiguous. The germline CDR1 and CDR2 sequences are MNHEY and SMNVEV (reference sequence). Trimming cost V 3 bases and J 0 bases, with 12 bases left between them. This CDR3 spans 15 amino acids.

The genes are TRBV30 and TRBJ1-4, with D possibly TRBD1 on 5 matching bases. The CDR3 has 15 amino acids. V lost 0 bases, J lost 0 bases, and 8 bases lay in between. The germline gives CDR1 GTSNPN, CDR2 SVGIG (reference sequence). CDR3 nucleotides: TGTGCCTGGAGTGTACAGACAGCAACTAATGAAAAACTGTTTTTT. It codes for CAWSVQTATNEKLFF.

The CDR3 sequence: CASSLRVNEQFF. CDR3 DNA sequence: TGTGCCAGCAGCCTCAGGGTCAATGAGCAGTTCTTC. The chain is built from TRBV16 and TRBJ2-1; possible D gene TRBD1, 5 bases. This CDR3 comprises 12 residues. Germline V gives CDR1 KGHSY, CDR2 FQNENV. V was trimmed by 4 bases and J by 6 bases, leaving 7 bases between them.

The chain joins TRBV9 to TRBJ2-1; D might be TRBD2 (6 bases). The CDR3 has 15 residues. Between the trimmed V and J ends, which lost 0 bases and 4 bases, there was a span of 11 bases. The V gene's germline CDR1 is SGDLS and CDR2 YYNGEE. The DNA of the CDR3 is TGTGCCAGCAGCGTAGGGGGCGGGATTTACAATGAGCAGTTCTTC. Protein: CASSVGGGIYNEQFF.

The chain links TRBV21-1 to TRBJ2-1; the table's D gene call, TRBD1, was not cross checked with the DNA. TRBV21-1 constitutes a pseudogene. The CDR3 totals 16 residues. The CDR3: CASSDPGQGAYNEQFF. The CDR3 nucleotides are TGTGCCAGCAGCGACCCTGGACAGGGTGCCTACAATGAGCAGTTCTTC.

The rearrangement joins TRBV28 to TRBJ2-2, with D possibly being TRBD1 (5 bases). This CDR3 comprises 12 residues. Germline CDR1 MDHEN, CDR2 SYDVKM. Trimming removed 8 bases at V and 6 bases at J, with 10 bases between. CDR3 amino acids: CASFRVSGELFF. CDR3 DNA: TGTGCCAGCTTCAGGGTTTCCGGGGAGCTGTTTTTT.

A word on this clone: The identical CDR3 is also encoded by other nucleotide sequences in the sample. The chain recombines TRBV10-3 with TRBJ1-4; TRBD1 might be the D (5 bases). The CDR3 runs to 14 residues. Per the germline V gene, CDR1 is ENHRY and CDR2 is SYGVKD. V was shortened by 6 bases and J by 6 bases, with 14 bases between the two germline ends. The CDR3: CAISAGTGDEKLFF. The CDR3 nucleotides are TGTGCCATCAGCGCGGGGACGGGGGATGAAAAACTGTTTTTT.

This chain links TRBV30 with TRBJ2-2; no firm D call. V dropped 3 bases and J dropped 1 base, with 9 bases sitting between them. The V gene's germline CDR1 is GTSNPN and CDR2 SVGIG (reference sequence). The CDR3 is 14 residues long. CDR3 amino acids: CAWRWAMNTGELFF. CDR3 coding DNA: TGTGCCTGGAGGTGGGCTATGAACACCGGGGAGCTGTTTTTT.

This clone has a handful of counts. The chain couples TRBV2 to TRBJ2-7, with 11 bases matching TRBD2. V trimming: 4 bases; J trimming: 4 bases; junction bases outside the gene matches: 6. Germline V gene sequence: CDR1 SNHLY, CDR2 FYNNEI. This CDR3 is 15 amino acids long. The CDR3 protein is CASSGFSGGAYEQYF. The CDR3 region has the DNA TGTGCCAGCAGTGGTTTTAGCGGGGGGGCTTACGAGCAGTACTTC.